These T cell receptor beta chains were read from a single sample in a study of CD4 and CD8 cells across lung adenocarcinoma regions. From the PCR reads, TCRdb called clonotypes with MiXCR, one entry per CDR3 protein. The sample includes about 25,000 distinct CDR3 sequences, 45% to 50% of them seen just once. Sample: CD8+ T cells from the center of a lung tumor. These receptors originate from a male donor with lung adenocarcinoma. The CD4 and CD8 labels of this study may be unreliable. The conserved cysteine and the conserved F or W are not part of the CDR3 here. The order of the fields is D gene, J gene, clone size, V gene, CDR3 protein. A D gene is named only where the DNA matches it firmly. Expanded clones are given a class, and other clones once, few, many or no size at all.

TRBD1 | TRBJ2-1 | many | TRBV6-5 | ASSYLSGTGVYNEQF
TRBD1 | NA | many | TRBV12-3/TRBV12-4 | ASSYRQGYEQY
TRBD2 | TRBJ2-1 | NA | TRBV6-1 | ASRTGGAGNNEQF
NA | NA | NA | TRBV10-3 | AIGLPTYEQY
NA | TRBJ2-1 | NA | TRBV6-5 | ASSYSKSLETQF
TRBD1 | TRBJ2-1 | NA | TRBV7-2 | ASSQGQARF
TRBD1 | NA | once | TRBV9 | ASSPGTGRIVDEQY
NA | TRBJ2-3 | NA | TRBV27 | ASSPRRAGGGGRGKDTQY
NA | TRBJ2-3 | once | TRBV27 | ASRAPDTQY
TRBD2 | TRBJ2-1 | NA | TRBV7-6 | ASSLVLAGLPNEQF
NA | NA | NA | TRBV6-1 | ASRGAGSGVEDTQY